Listed below are T cell receptor beta chains from one sample, sequenced in a study of T cell responses to AZD1222 COVID-19 vaccine. The data were produced by immunoSEQ multiplex PCR, yet TCRdb's version contains in-frame clones alone and is incomplete. Here the sample spans about 89,000 clones, 89% being singletons. The material was peripheral blood, obtained 28 days after the second AZD1222 dose. All receptors derive from an adult who received the AZD1222 COVID-19 vaccine. Each CDR3 is given with its conserved first and last residue. A D gene is named only where the DNA matches it firmly. Not all rows give a size; the values are once, few, many and, for expanded clones, a class.

abundance: .; j_gene: TRBJ2-3; v_gene: TRBV6-5; len: 15; d_gene: TRBD1; CDR3aa: CASNTGTGGTDTQYF; CDR3nt: TGTGCCAGCAACACCGGGACAGGGGGCACAGATACGCAGTATTTT
abundance: .; j_gene: TRBJ1-2; v_gene: TRBV13; len: 11; d_gene: .; CDR3aa: CASSPRWGYTF; CDR3nt: TGTGCCAGCAGCCCGCGATGGGGCTACACCTTC
abundance: .; j_gene: TRBJ1-1; v_gene: TRBV14; len: 14; d_gene: .; CDR3aa: CASSQRGRNTEAFF; CDR3nt: TGTGCCAGCAGCCAAAGGGGTAGGAACACTGAAGCTTTCTTT
abundance: .; j_gene: TRBJ2-1; v_gene: TRBV10-2; len: 15; d_gene: .; CDR3aa: CASSDKGGSYNEQFF; CDR3nt: TGCGCCAGCAGTGATAAGGGCGGGTCCTACAATGAGCAGTTCTTC
abundance: .; j_gene: TRBJ1-6; v_gene: TRBV19; len: 14; d_gene: .; CDR3aa: CASKKRDDNSPLHF; CDR3nt: TGTGCCAGTAAGAAACGGGACGATAATTCACCCCTCCACTTT
abundance: once; j_gene: TRBJ1-2; v_gene: TRBV28; len: 16; d_gene: TRBD1; CDR3aa: CASSFPPGTDYYGYTF; CDR3nt: TGTGCCAGCAGTTTCCCACCCGGGACAGACTATTATGGCTACACCTTC
abundance: .; j_gene: TRBJ2-7; v_gene: TRBV4-3; len: 16; d_gene: TRBD1; CDR3aa: CASSLLLQGSSYEQYF; CDR3nt: TGCGCCAGCAGCCTTTTACTACAGGGGAGCTCCTACGAGCAGTACTTC
abundance: .; j_gene: TRBJ2-7; v_gene: TRBV11-3; len: 20; d_gene: TRBD2; CDR3aa: CASSLKVLAGGLSSGYEQYF; CDR3nt: TGTGCCAGCAGCTTAAAGGTTTTAGCGGGGGGGCTTTCTTCTGGATACGAGCAGTACTTC
abundance: .; j_gene: TRBJ1-1; v_gene: TRBV2; len: 15; d_gene: .; CDR3aa: CASSDIDRSTTEAFF; CDR3nt: TGTGCCAGCAGTGACATCGACAGGTCGACGACTGAAGCTTTCTTT
abundance: once; j_gene: TRBJ2-4; v_gene: TRBV18; len: 16; d_gene: TRBD1; CDR3aa: CASSITTGGVRNIQYF; CDR3nt: TGTGCCAGCTCAATCACAACAGGGGGCGTAAGAAACATTCAGTACTTC
abundance: once; j_gene: TRBJ2-5; v_gene: TRBV18; len: 13; d_gene: .; CDR3aa: CASSQGTQETQYF; CDR3nt: TGTGCCAGCTCACAGGGCACCCAAGAGACCCAGTACTTC
abundance: .; j_gene: TRBJ1-2; v_gene: TRBV19; len: 14; d_gene: .; CDR3aa: CASRGFQGLYGYTF; CDR3nt: TGTGCCAGTAGAGGATTCCAGGGACTCTATGGCTACACCTTC
abundance: .; j_gene: TRBJ2-7; v_gene: TRBV13; len: 13; d_gene: .; CDR3aa: CASSPPGAYEQYF; CDR3nt: TGTGCCAGCAGCCCACCTGGCGCCTACGAGCAGTACTTC
abundance: .; j_gene: TRBJ2-1; v_gene: TRBV12-5; len: 14; d_gene: TRBD1; CDR3aa: CASGLTGAYNEQFF; CDR3nt: TGTGCTAGTGGTTTGACAGGGGCTTACAATGAGCAGTTCTTC
abundance: .; j_gene: TRBJ1-2; v_gene: TRBV28; len: 13; d_gene: TRBD1; CDR3aa: CASSVRNRGGYTF; CDR3nt: TGTGCCAGCAGTGTTAGAAACAGGGGAGGCTACACCTTC
abundance: .; j_gene: TRBJ1-2; v_gene: TRBV13; len: 12; d_gene: .; CDR3aa: CASSLQLYGYTF; CDR3nt: TGTGCCAGCAGCTTACAGCTATATGGCTACACCTTC
abundance: .; j_gene: TRBJ1-6; v_gene: TRBV6-5; len: 15; d_gene: .; CDR3aa: CASRYRANENSPLHF; CDR3nt: TGTGCCAGCAGATACAGGGCCAACGAGAATTCACCCCTCCACTTT
abundance: .; j_gene: TRBJ2-3; v_gene: TRBV7-2; len: 15; d_gene: .; CDR3aa: CASSLARPGTDTQYF; CDR3nt: TGTGCCAGCAGCTTAGCGCGGCCTGGCACAGATACGCAGTATTTT
abundance: .; j_gene: TRBJ1-5; v_gene: TRBV3-1/TRBV3-2; len: 13; d_gene: .; CDR3aa: CASSQGSGQPQHF; CDR3nt: TGTGCCAGCAGCCAAGGATCAGGGCAGCCCCAGCATTTT
abundance: once; j_gene: TRBJ2-2; v_gene: TRBV7-6; len: 20; d_gene: TRBD1; CDR3aa: CASSLGGSGGPTTNTGELFF; CDR3nt: TGTGCCAGCAGCTTAGGAGGCTCAGGGGGCCCCACAACGAACACCGGGGAGCTGTTTTTT
abundance: .; j_gene: TRBJ2-7; v_gene: TRBV11-3; len: 14; d_gene: .; CDR3aa: CASSLGRVVGEQYF; CDR3nt: TGTGCCAGCAGCTTAGGGAGGGTAGTTGGTGAGCAGTACTTC
abundance: .; j_gene: TRBJ1-1; v_gene: TRBV29-1; len: 13; d_gene: .; CDR3aa: CSVVKGLNTEAFF; CDR3nt: TGCAGCGTTGTCAAGGGGCTGAACACTGAAGCTTTCTTT
abundance: .; j_gene: TRBJ2-1; v_gene: TRBV7-2; len: 14; d_gene: .; CDR3aa: CASSLSLVGGEQFF; CDR3nt: TGTGCCAGCAGCTTAAGCTTAGTTGGGGGTGAGCAGTTCTTC
abundance: .; j_gene: TRBJ1-3; v_gene: TRBV28; len: 15; d_gene: .; CDR3aa: CASSLYTRGGNTIYF; CDR3nt: TGTGCCAGCAGTTTATACACGAGGGGGGGAAACACCATATATTTT
abundance: .; j_gene: TRBJ1-1; v_gene: TRBV20-1; len: 15; d_gene: TRBD1; CDR3aa: CSASLRLGQNPEAFF; CDR3nt: TGCAGTGCTAGTTTGAGGCTGGGACAGAACCCTGAAGCTTTCTTT
abundance: .; j_gene: TRBJ1-6; v_gene: TRBV4-1; len: 15; d_gene: .; CDR3aa: CASSLGDTLNSPLHF; CDR3nt: TGCGCCAGCAGCCTAGGCGACACCCTCAATTCACCCCTCCACTTT
abundance: .; j_gene: TRBJ2-1; v_gene: TRBV27; len: 14; d_gene: TRBD2; CDR3aa: CASSLSPGGPEQFF; CDR3nt: TGTGCCAGCAGTTTATCACCGGGGGGTCCTGAGCAGTTCTTC
abundance: .; j_gene: TRBJ1-4; v_gene: TRBV27; len: 16; d_gene: .; CDR3aa: CASSLSPRGGGEKLFF; CDR3nt: TGTGCCAGCAGTTTATCGCCTCGCGGAGGTGGTGAAAAACTGTTTTTT
abundance: once; j_gene: TRBJ1-2; v_gene: TRBV5-1; len: 15; d_gene: TRBD1; CDR3aa: CASSPPGQGDYGYTF; CDR3nt: TGCGCCAGCAGCCCCCCCGGACAGGGAGACTATGGCTACACCTTC
abundance: .; j_gene: TRBJ1-1; v_gene: TRBV5-1; len: 15; d_gene: .; CDR3aa: CASSLGGYKNTEAFF; CDR3nt: TGCGCCAGCAGCTTGGGGGGTTACAAGAACACTGAAGCTTTCTTT
abundance: once; j_gene: TRBJ1-5; v_gene: TRBV28; len: 17; d_gene: .; CDR3aa: CASSPQLSFYSNQPQHF; CDR3nt: TGTGCCAGCAGTCCCCAACTCAGTTTCTATAGCAATCAGCCCCAGCATTTT
abundance: .; j_gene: TRBJ1-2; v_gene: TRBV19; len: 11; d_gene: .; CDR3aa: CASSYHVGYTF; CDR3nt: TGTGCCAGTAGCTATCACGTTGGCTACACCTTC
abundance: .; j_gene: TRBJ2-7; v_gene: TRBV10-1; len: 16; d_gene: TRBD1; CDR3aa: CASSESRDRYTYEQYF; CDR3nt: TGCGCCAGCAGTGAGTCCCGGGACAGATATACCTACGAGCAGTACTTC
abundance: .; j_gene: TRBJ1-2; v_gene: TRBV7-9; len: 14; d_gene: TRBD1; CDR3aa: CASSFAGQAYGYTF; CDR3nt: TGTGCCAGCAGCTTCGCCGGACAGGCCTATGGCTACACCTTC
abundance: .; j_gene: TRBJ1-1; v_gene: TRBV5-1; len: 13; d_gene: .; CDR3aa: CASSLGSRPEAFF; CDR3nt: TGCGCCAGCAGCTTGGGGTCAAGACCTGAAGCTTTCTTT
abundance: .; j_gene: TRBJ1-6; v_gene: TRBV6-5; len: 14; d_gene: .; CDR3aa: CASNTGPYNSPLHF; CDR3nt: TGTGCCAGCAACACCGGACCTTATAATTCACCCCTCCACTTT
abundance: .; j_gene: TRBJ2-2; v_gene: TRBV4-3; len: 15; d_gene: .; CDR3aa: CASSQDPVEGRELFF; CDR3nt: TGCGCCAGCAGCCAAGATCCGGTGGAGGGTAGGGAGCTGTTTTTT
abundance: .; j_gene: TRBJ2-7; v_gene: TRBV18; len: 14; d_gene: .; CDR3aa: CASSPLGGTYEQYF; CDR3nt: TGTGCCAGCTCACCACTGGGGGGAACGTACGAGCAGTACTTC
abundance: once; j_gene: TRBJ1-2; v_gene: TRBV5-1; len: 15; d_gene: TRBD1; CDR3aa: CASSPGTDFNYGYTF; CDR3nt: TGCGCCAGCAGCCCAGGGACAGATTTTAACTATGGCTACACCTTC